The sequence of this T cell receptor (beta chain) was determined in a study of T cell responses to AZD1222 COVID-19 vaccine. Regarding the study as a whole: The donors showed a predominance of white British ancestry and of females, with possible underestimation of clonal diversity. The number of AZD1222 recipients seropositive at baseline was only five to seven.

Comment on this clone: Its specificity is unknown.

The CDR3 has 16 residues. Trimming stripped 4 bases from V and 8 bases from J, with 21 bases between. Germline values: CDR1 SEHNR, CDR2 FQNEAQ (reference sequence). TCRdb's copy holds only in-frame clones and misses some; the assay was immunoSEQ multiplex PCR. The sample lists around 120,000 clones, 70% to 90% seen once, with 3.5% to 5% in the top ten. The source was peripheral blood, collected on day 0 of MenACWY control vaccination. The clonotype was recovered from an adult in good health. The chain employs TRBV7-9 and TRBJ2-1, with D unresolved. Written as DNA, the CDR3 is TGTGCCAGCAGCTCGCAGGTTAGGAACCCAGGCGATGAGCAGTTCTTC. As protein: CASSSQVRNPGDEQFF.